Shown below are 20 T cell receptor beta chains from a single sample sequenced in a study of T cell changes during pregnancy in multiple sclerosis (dated by TCRdb to 2018 to 2020). Receptor amplification or capture employed the immunoSEQ multiplex PCR assay. TCRdb limited this immuneACCESS table to in-frame rearrangements with V and J called. A share of clones is missing; checked studies link under half to unresolved V genes, and the rest is unexplained. The sample contains about 70,000 clones, 92% of them found a single time. The top ten clonotypes cover roughly 0.29% of the sample. This sample comprised CD4+ T cells from peripheral blood mononuclear cells, obtained after pregnancy. These TCRs come from a female donor with multiple sclerosis, enrolled in a pregnancy study.

This chain uses TRBV7-9 with TRBJ2-1; D is ambiguous. The germline CDR1 and CDR2 sequences are SEHNR and FQNEAQ (reference sequence). The ends were cut back, 11 bases at V and 0 bases at J, with 11 bases in the middle. The length of the CDR3 is 13 residues. The CDR3: CAVSASSYNEQFF. DNA for the CDR3: TGTGCCGTCTCTGCGAGCTCCTACAATGAGCAGTTCTTC.

This rearrangement joins TRBV30 to TRBJ2-3; 10 nucleotides match TRBD1. V lost 3 bases, J lost 3 bases, and 9 bases stayed unmatched. This CDR3 is built from 16 residues. Looked up from germline, CDR1 is GTSNPN and CDR2 is SVGIG (reference sequence). CDR3 amino acids: CAWRDRGRYETDTQYF. The DNA of the CDR3 is TGTGCCTGGAGAGACAGGGGGCGGTACGAAACAGATACGCAGTATTTT.

This clone was recorded only once. The V and J genes are TRBV6-6 and TRBJ2-7; TRBD2 is a possible D gene (5 bases). Per the germline V gene, CDR1 is MNHNY and CDR2 is SVGAGI (reference sequence). The CDR3 covers 11 residues. Trimming stripped 8 bases from V and 6 bases from J, with 11 bases between. In DNA, the CDR3 is TGTGCCAGCGAAGCGGCGGGCGAGCAGTACTTC. This translates into CASEAAGEQYF.

The chain joins TRBV5-1 to TRBJ2-2; a possible D gene is TRBD1 (8 bases). V shed 4 bases and J shed 4 bases, with 20 bases lying between them. From germline, CDR1 is SGHRS and CDR2 YFSETQ. This CDR3 comprises 17 residues. Here the CDR3 reads CASSSNRGGRITGELFF. The CDR3 DNA reads as TGCGCCAGCAGCAGTAACAGGGGGGGCAGGATCACCGGGGAGCTGTTTTTT.

This clone was seen once. The J gene is TRBJ2-7, the V gene TRBV19; 9 bases match TRBD2. Trimming at V came to 4 bases and at J to 2 bases, leaving 3 bases not matched to a gene. The CDR3 has 14 amino acids. CDR1 is LNHDA and CDR2 is SQIVND in the germline V gene (reference sequence). In DNA form, the CDR3 reads TGTGCCAGTAGTAAGACTAGCGGAACCTACGAGCAGTACTTC. Translation: CASSKTSGTYEQYF.

The V gene is TRBV29-1, the J gene TRBJ2-1; a weak D match, TRBD1 (6 bases). The germline V and J ends were trimmed by 4 bases and 0 bases, with 16 bases remaining between them. CDR3 length equals 16 residues. Germline V gene lookup returns CDR1 SQVTM and CDR2 ANQGSEA. The CDR3 region has the DNA TGCAGCGTTGTAGGGGCAGGGGCGAGCTCCTACAATGAGCAGTTCTTC. Encoded protein: CSVVGAGASSYNEQFF.

This chain joins TRBV19 and TRBJ2-5; the match to TRBD2 covers 7 bases. The junction had 3 bases not matched to a gene; V was cut back by 1 base and J by 1 base. There are 15 residues in the CDR3. Per germline, CDR1 LNHDA and CDR2 SQIVND (reference sequence). The CDR3 reads CASSIGGSLQETQYF. CDR3 sequence (DNA): TGTGCCAGTAGTATAGGCGGGAGCCTCCAAGAGACCCAGTACTTC.

V usage is TRBV5-4 and J usage is TRBJ1-3; TRBD1 matches 7 bases. The CDR3 sequence is 15 residues long. Germline V gene lookup returns CDR1 SGHNT and CDR2 YYREEE (reference sequence). With 0 bases clipped from V and 3 bases from J, the junction kept 3 bases outside the gene matches. The CDR3 protein is CASSLGGGRGNTIYF. CDR3 sequence (DNA): TGTGCCAGCAGCTTGGGAGGGGGCCGTGGAAACACCATATATTTT.

The chain employs TRBV5-6 and TRBJ2-1; D uncertain. Germline V gene sequence: CDR1 SGHDT, CDR2 YYEEEE. The CDR3 contains 14 residues. V lost 4 bases to trimming and J lost 9 bases, with 17 bases between them. The CDR3 here is CASSPPSYDGEQFF. Written as DNA, the CDR3 is TGTGCCAGCAGCCCCCCTAGTTATGATGGTGAGCAGTTCTTC.

The CDR3 sequence is CASSFLGGENNQPQHF. The CDR3 nucleotides are TGTGCCAGCAGTTTTTTGGGCGGGGAAAACAATCAGCCCCAGCATTTT. The rearrangement uses TRBV28 and TRBJ1-5; no definite D call. V was trimmed by 3 bases and J by 3 bases, leaving 15 bases between them. The germline V gene has CDR1 MDHEN and CDR2 SYDVKM. This CDR3 region has 16 residues.

The rearrangement joins TRBV11-2 to TRBJ2-7; a possible D gene is TRBD1 (5 bases). V was clipped by 3 bases and J by 0 bases, with 12 bases between them. Looked up from germline, CDR1 is SGHAT and CDR2 is FQNNGV. The CDR3 is 15 residues long. The CDR3 coding sequence is TGTGCCAGCAGCTTTCAGGGTACAAACTCCTACGAGCAGTACTTC. Its protein product is CASSFQGTNSYEQYF.

The chain carries TRBV2 and TRBJ2-1; TRBD2 is a possible D gene (6 bases). The V gene's germline CDR1 is SNHLY and CDR2 FYNNEI. The germline V and J ends were trimmed by 4 bases and 11 bases, with 9 bases remaining between them. The CDR3 length is 11 residues. This CDR3 reads CASSAGGKQFF. The CDR3 region has the DNA TGTGCCAGCAGTGCGGGCGGGAAGCAGTTCTTC.

V is TRBV28 and J is TRBJ2-1; D is ambiguous. Germline CDR1 and CDR2: MDHEN and SYDVKM. The CDR3 consists of 11 residues. Trimming removed 6 bases at V and 13 bases at J, with 13 bases between. This CDR3 reads CASSPRSHQFF. DNA of the CDR3: TGTGCCAGCAGCCCTAGGAGTCACCAGTTCTTC. The variable domain in full, with the rest retrieved from reference TRBV28 and TRBJ2-1, is DVKVTQSSRYLVKRTGEKVFLECVQDMDHENMFWYRQDPGLGLRLIYFSYDVKMKEKGDIPEGYSVSREKKERFSLILESASTNQTSMYLCASSPRSHQFFGPGTRLTVL.

The rearrangement uses TRBV7-9 and TRBJ2-5; a weak D match, TRBD2 (6 bases). This CDR3 is 12 amino acids long. V shed 5 bases and J shed 11 bases, with 15 bases lying between them. CDR1 and CDR2 (germline): SEHNR, FQNEAQ (reference sequence). The CDR3 sequence is CASSRPTSPQYF. The CDR3 DNA reads as TGTGCCAGCAGCCGGCCGACTAGTCCACAGTACTTC.

The chain uses TRBV5-1 and TRBJ2-1, with 7 bases aligning to TRBD1. This CDR3 is built from 14 residues. J gave up 9 bases and V 4 bases, and 10 bases lay outside the gene matches. Germline V gene data show CDR1 as SGHRS and CDR2 as YFSETQ. Here the CDR3 reads CASSPGQVRAEQFF. The CDR3 DNA follows: TGCGCCAGCAGCCCTGGACAGGTCAGAGCTGAGCAGTTCTTC.

This clone was found once. The chain is built from TRBV7-2 and TRBJ2-7; D perhaps matches TRBD2 (5 bases). The CDR3 has 14 amino acids. Germline assignment: CDR1 SGHTA and CDR2 FQGNSA. V was cut by 5 bases and J by 3 bases, with 14 bases left in between. The CDR3 region is CASSPRPGNYEQYF. The CDR3 nucleotides read TGTGCCAGCAGCCCCCGGCCGGGGAACTACGAGCAGTACTTC.

The chain links TRBV14 to TRBJ2-1, with TRBD2 identical over 7 bases. V gave up 2 bases and J gave up 7 bases; unmatched junction bases: 5. From germline, CDR1 is SGHDN and CDR2 FVKESK. This CDR3 contains 14 residues. CDR3 amino acids: CASSQRLALNEQFF. As DNA, the CDR3 is TGTGCCAGCAGCCAACGACTAGCATTAAATGAGCAGTTCTTC. Together with reference TRBV14 and TRBJ2-1, the CDR3 gives the full variable domain: EAGVTQFPSHSVIEKGQTVTLRCDPISGHDNLYWYRRVMGKEIKFLLHFVKESKQDESGMPNNRFLAERTGGTYSTLKVQPAELEDSGVYFCASSQRLALNEQFFGPGTRLTVL.

V gene TRBV28 combines with J gene TRBJ2-5; 10 bases line up with TRBD2. Looked up from germline, CDR1 is MDHEN and CDR2 is SYDVKM. V was clipped by 3 bases and J by 3 bases; unmatched bases: 13. The CDR3 loop spans 18 amino acids. The CDR3 DNA sequence: TGTGCCAGCAGTTTGAAGCGGGGGGGCATGAGGTATGAAGAGACCCAGTACTTC. This encodes CASSLKRGGMRYEETQYF.

The V gene is TRBV7-6, the J gene TRBJ1-1; tentative D call: TRBD1 (5 bases). Deletions cut 4 bases from V and 1 base from J, with 25 bases between. Germline CDR1 reads SGHVS; CDR2 reads FNYEAQ. CDR3 length: 19 amino acids. The DNA for the CDR3 is TGTGCCAGCAGCTCCCTACGGTCGGGATTACGGGGGAAGAACACTGAAGCTTTCTTT. It yields the protein CASSSLRSGLRGKNTEAFF.

The CDR3 reads CAWNTAPRDSGNTIYF. The CDR3 DNA is TGTGCCTGGAACACAGCCCCGAGGGACTCTGGAAACACCATATATTTT. The genes are TRBV30 and TRBJ1-3; D remains unclear. Germline assignment: CDR1 GTSNPN and CDR2 SVGIG (reference sequence). Trimming shortened V by 4 bases and J by 0 bases, and 16 bases separated the two germline ends. The CDR3 has 16 residues.